This record looks at one T cell receptor (beta chain) sequence and its context. Its antigen is undetermined. A single record per CDR3 protein comes from TCRdb applying MiXCR to the reads. Seen here are 200,000 or so distinct CDR3 sequences, approximately 20% observed once, and the top ten hold around 3.1%. The CDR3 length is 15 residues. The germline CDR1 and CDR2 sequences are SGHDN and FVKESK. J lost 6 bases, V lost 4 bases, and 8 bases had no gene match. The record originates from a study of T cell repertoires in cytomegalovirus infection. Across the whole study: Matching HLA type, along with CMV infection, was indicated by public TCR beta signatures.

Notes on the study in general: HLA-C-restricted, CMV-specific TCR beta clonotypes were dominant ex vivo. The cumulative frequency of public TCR beta families distinguished individuals who carried CMV together with the relevant HLA.

The chain employs TRBV14 and TRBJ1-1, with 10 bases aligning to TRBD1. Sequenced: PBMCs. The origin of this receptor is a human donor in good health (CMV status not recorded). Some clones in this sample may be carry-over from other donors' samples. The CDR3 loop reads CASSRRQGANAEAFF. In nucleotides, the CDR3 is TGTGCCAGCAGCCGCAGACAGGGGGCCAACGCTGAAGCTTTCTTT.